One and the same sample provided the 13 T cell receptor beta chains below, sequenced in a study of memory CD4+ T cells and cytomegalovirus serostatus. This table comes from immunoSEQ multiplex PCR, and its TCRdb copy is limited to in-frame clones, with some not included. Among around 44,000 clones listed, over 60% were seen once. The sort gate was single viable CD3+CD4+CD8-CD45RO+ cells for memory CD4+ T cells. The sample taken for sequencing was memory CD4+ T cells from blood. Receptors were obtained from an adult in good health and CMV-seronegative.

This clone occurred many times. The chain has TRBV28 and TRBJ2-5, with 11 bases identical to TRBD1. The CDR3 runs 14 residues. The V segment lost 4 bases and the J segment 4 bases; nucleotides outside the gene matches: 2. The germline gives CDR1 MDHEN, CDR2 SYDVKM. The CDR3, as DNA: TGTGCCAGCAGTTCGGGACAGGGGGTAGAGACCCAGTACTTC. Translation: CASSSGQGVETQYF.

This clone was seen a few times. CDR3 coding DNA: TGTGCCAGCAGCCCCCTCAGGGTAGGGAGAGGTACGCAGTATTTT. Its protein is CASSPLRVGRGTQYF. The rearrangement uses TRBV11-2 and TRBJ2-3; D may correspond to TRBD1 or TRBD2 (5 bases each). The germline V gene has CDR1 SGHAT and CDR2 FQNNGV. The germline V and J ends were trimmed by 5 bases and 8 bases, with 20 bases remaining between them. The CDR3 extends over 15 amino acids.

This clone was found once. This chain joins TRBV19 and TRBJ2-3, with 13 bases that match TRBD2. The CDR3 is 16 residues long. V shed 4 bases and J 3 bases; nucleotides not matched to a gene: 4. Germline V gene data show CDR1 as LNHDA and CDR2 as SQIVND (reference sequence). The CDR3 coding sequence is TGTGCCAGTAGTACATGGACTAGCGGGAGAACAGATACGCAGTATTTT. Translating it yields CASSTWTSGRTDTQYF.

V is TRBV18 and J is TRBJ2-7; D unclear. The ends were cut back, 0 bases at V and 2 bases at J, with 8 bases in the middle. Germline-derived CDR1 and CDR2 are KGHSH and LQKENI. CDR3 length: 14 amino acids. The CDR3 protein is CASSPPGLPYEQYF. For the CDR3, the DNA is TGTGCCAGCTCACCACCCGGGCTCCCCTACGAGCAGTACTTC.

The CDR3 DNA follows: TGTGCCAGCAGTGAAGGGGGGCTTAGCAATCAGCCCCAGCATTTT. This translates into CASSEGGLSNQPQHF. The chain recombines TRBV2 with TRBJ1-5, with a tentative D call TRBD1 (6 bases). Germline V gives CDR1 SNHLY, CDR2 FYNNEI. The length of the CDR3 is 15 residues. Trimming pared 1 base from V and 0 bases from J, leaving 7 bases between.

V gene TRBV6-6 combines with J gene TRBJ1-2; 7 nucleotides line up with TRBD1. The CDR3 spans 13 residues. The germline CDR1 and CDR2 sequences are MNHNY and SVGAGI (reference sequence). The V segment lost 6 bases and the J segment 2 bases; nucleotides outside the gene matches: 3. Written as DNA, the CDR3 is TGTGCCAGCAGCCCGGGACAGAACTATGGCTACACCTTC. It encodes CASSPGQNYGYTF.

This chain joins TRBV4-1 and TRBJ1-1; D call uncertain. The V gene's germline CDR1 is MGHRA and CDR2 YSYEKL. There are 15 residues in the CDR3. Trimming took 1 base from V and 5 from J, leaving 14 bases between them. DNA of the CDR3: TGCGCCAGCAGCCAAGTGTGGGTCCGGGAAACTGAAGCTTTCTTT. Protein product: CASSQVWVRETEAFF.

V gene TRBV2 combines with J gene TRBJ2-5, with 8 bases aligning to TRBD1. V gave up 4 bases and J gave up 5 bases; unmatched junction bases: 6. CDR1 is SNHLY, CDR2 FYNNEI, per germline. The CDR3 length is 14 residues. This chain's CDR3 is CASSGGQGWETQYF. As DNA, the CDR3 is TGTGCCAGCAGTGGCGGACAGGGATGGGAGACCCAGTACTTC.

The V gene is TRBV6-1, the J gene TRBJ1-5; TRBD1 matches at 8 bases. This CDR3 is built from 15 residues. With V trimmed by 4 bases and J by 6 bases, 8 bases remained unmatched. Per the germline V gene, CDR1 is MNHNS and CDR2 is SASEGT. The CDR3 nucleotides are TGTGCCAGCAGTGCTAGGACAGGGTGGAGTCAGCCCCAGCATTTT. It is translated as CASSARTGWSQPQHF.

The chain carries TRBV6-5 and TRBJ2-5, with D perhaps TRBD1 or TRBD2 (5 bases each). There are 15 residues in the CDR3. Per the germline V gene, CDR1 is MNHEY and CDR2 is SVGAGI. The germline V and J ends were trimmed by 6 bases and 2 bases, with 16 bases remaining between them. For the CDR3, the DNA is TGTGCCAGCAGCCCCTCAGGGACGGAACAAGAGACCCAGTACTTC. As protein: CASSPSGTEQETQYF.

Notes on this clone: The same CDR3 is also encoded by other DNA sequences in this sample. This chain uses TRBV10-3 with TRBJ2-5, with a weak D call TRBD1 (5 bases). The CDR3 is made up of 13 amino acids. CDR1 and CDR2 (germline): ENHRY, SYGVKD. Trimming took off 2 bases at V and 4 bases at J, with 8 bases between the two ends. The CDR3 sequence is CAISEGRGETQYF. The CDR3 DNA is TGTGCCATCAGTGAGGGAAGGGGAGAGACCCAGTACTTC.

Details on this clone: This sample also contains other DNA sequences that code for the same CDR3. V is TRBV30 and J is TRBJ1-3; 7 positions match TRBD1. From germline, CDR1 is GTSNPN and CDR2 SVGIG (reference sequence). CDR3 length equals 15 residues. The trim removed 2 bases at V and 0 bases at J, leaving 4 bases unmatched. The DNA for the CDR3 is TGTGCCTGGAGTCTCGACAGGGACTCTGGAAACACCATATATTTT. Protein product: CAWSLDRDSGNTIYF.

The V gene is TRBV4-3, the J gene TRBJ2-5; 10 bases align to TRBD1. Gene TRBJ2-7 matches the end of the DNA better, so the J call may be wrong. Germline CDR1 is LGHNA and CDR2 is YSLEER. This CDR3 has 16 amino acids. CDR3 sequence: CASSQDSGQGGYEQYF. The CDR3 DNA reads TGCGCCAGCAGCCAAGATAGTGGACAGGGGGGCTACGAGCAGTACTTC.